Ten or more counts support the clone carrying this TCR beta chain. Antigen: not known. This specimen comes from a study of Graves' ophthalmopathy and Graves' hyperthyroidism. With 0 bases removed from V and 2 bases from J, the gap between germline ends came to 17 bases. Looked up from germline, CDR1 is SQVTM and CDR2 is ANQGSEA. This CDR3 has 16 amino acids. Regarding the study as a whole: Blood also held most thyroid clonotypes expanded above 0.001 frequency.

Amplifying from RNA transcripts, the study obtained TCR beta CDR3 regions. HTBI primers were used in a first-round RT-PCR, which preceded a second-round multiplex PCR. TCRdb reprocessed the multiplex PCR reads with MiXCR, giving one entry per CDR3 protein. There are about 400,000 distinct CDR3 sequences in the sample; around 20% occur only once, and roughly 1.4% lies in the top ten. The TCR was taken from a woman aged 18-30 years with Graves' ophthalmopathy. The sample consisted of peripheral blood. The chain links TRBV29-1 to TRBJ2-7; D tentatively reads TRBD1 or TRBD2 (6 bases each). The CDR3 loop reads CSVEDPEGGPPYEQYF. The CDR3 nucleotides are TGCAGCGTTGAAGATCCAGAGGGGGGTCCACCCTACGAGCAGTACTTC.